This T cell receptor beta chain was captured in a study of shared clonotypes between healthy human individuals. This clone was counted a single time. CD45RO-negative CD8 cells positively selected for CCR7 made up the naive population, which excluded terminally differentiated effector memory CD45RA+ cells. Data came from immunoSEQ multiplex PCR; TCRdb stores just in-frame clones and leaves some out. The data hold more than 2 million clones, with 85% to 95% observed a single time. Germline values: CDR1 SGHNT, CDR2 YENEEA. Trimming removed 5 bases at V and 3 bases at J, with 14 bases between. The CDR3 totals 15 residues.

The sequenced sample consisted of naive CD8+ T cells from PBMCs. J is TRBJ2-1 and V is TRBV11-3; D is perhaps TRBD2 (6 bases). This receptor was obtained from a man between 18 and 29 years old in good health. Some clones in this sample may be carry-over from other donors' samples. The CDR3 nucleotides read TGTGCCAGCAGCACGTCCGCGGGAATCTACAATGAGCAGTTCTTC. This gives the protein CASSTSAGIYNEQFF.